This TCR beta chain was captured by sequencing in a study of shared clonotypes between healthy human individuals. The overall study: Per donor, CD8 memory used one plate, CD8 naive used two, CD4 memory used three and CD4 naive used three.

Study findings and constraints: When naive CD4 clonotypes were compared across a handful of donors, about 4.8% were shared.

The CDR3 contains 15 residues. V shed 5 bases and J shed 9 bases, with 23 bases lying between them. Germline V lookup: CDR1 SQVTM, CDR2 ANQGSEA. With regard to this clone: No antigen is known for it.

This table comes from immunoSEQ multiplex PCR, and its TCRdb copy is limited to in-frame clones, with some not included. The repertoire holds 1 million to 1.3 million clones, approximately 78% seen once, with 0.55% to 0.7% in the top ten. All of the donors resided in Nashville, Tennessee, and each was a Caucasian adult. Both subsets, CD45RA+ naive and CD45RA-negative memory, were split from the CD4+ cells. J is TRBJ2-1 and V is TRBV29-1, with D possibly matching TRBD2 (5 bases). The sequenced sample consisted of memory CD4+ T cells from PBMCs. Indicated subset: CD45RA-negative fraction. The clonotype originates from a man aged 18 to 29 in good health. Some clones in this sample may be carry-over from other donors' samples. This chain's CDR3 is CSVLSYLGEKGEQFF. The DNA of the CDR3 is TGCAGCGTTTTGAGCTACCTTGGGGAGAAAGGTGAGCAGTTCTTC.